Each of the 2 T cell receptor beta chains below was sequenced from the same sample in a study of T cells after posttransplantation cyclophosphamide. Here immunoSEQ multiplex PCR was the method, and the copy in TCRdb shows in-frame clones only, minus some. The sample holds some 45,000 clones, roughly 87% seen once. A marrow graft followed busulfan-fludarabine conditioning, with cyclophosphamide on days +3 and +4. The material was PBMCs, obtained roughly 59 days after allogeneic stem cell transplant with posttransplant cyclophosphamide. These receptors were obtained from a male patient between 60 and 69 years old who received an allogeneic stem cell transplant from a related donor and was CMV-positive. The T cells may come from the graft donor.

The CDR3 coding sequence is TGTGCCAGCAGCTTAGGAACAGCCTACGAGCAGTACGTC. This gives the protein CASSLGTAYEQYV. This chain connects TRBV11-2 to TRBJ2-7; D is undetermined. Germline CDR1 SGHAT, CDR2 FQNNGV. The CDR3 consists of 13 residues. With 1 base removed from V and 2 bases from J, the gap between germline ends came to 6 bases.

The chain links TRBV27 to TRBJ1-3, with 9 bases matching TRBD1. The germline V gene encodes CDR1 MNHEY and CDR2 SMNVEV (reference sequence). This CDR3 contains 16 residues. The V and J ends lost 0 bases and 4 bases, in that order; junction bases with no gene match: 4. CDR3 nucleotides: TGTGCCAGCAGTTTATCGGGGACAGGGAAGGGAAACACCATATATTTT. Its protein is CASSLSGTGKGNTIYF.